A single sample is the source of the 30 T cell receptor beta chains below, sequenced in a study of cytomegalovirus exposure and HLA in healthy donors. The PCR used 60 Vbeta and 13 Jbeta primers. The table came from immunoSEQ multiplex PCR; TCRdb's copy has only in-frame clones and leaves some out. This table holds approximately 100,000 clones, under 85% found once. The specimen was PBMCs. The receptors shown here come from a woman in her forties or fifties in good health and CMV-seropositive.

Of note for this clone: One junction end does not reproduce the germline sequence, and a read error may be involved. The rearrangement links TRBV5-6 to TRBJ1-1; 8 bases align to TRBD1. The CDR3 has 11 amino acids. Germline CDR1 is SGHDT and CDR2 is YYEEEE. CDR3 bases: TGTGCCAGCAGCTTACAGGGGGAAGAGATCTTT. It yields the protein CASSLQGEEIF. Based on the CDR3 plus reference TRBV5-6 and TRBJ1-1, the full variable domain is DAGVTQSPTHLIKTRGQQVTLRCSPKSGHDTVSWYQQALGQGPQFIFQYYEEEERQRGNFPDRFSGHQFPNYSSELNVNALLLGDSALYLCASSLQGEEIFGQGTRLTVV.

V usage is TRBV5-5 and J usage is TRBJ2-7; 11 nucleotides line up with TRBD2. V dropped 1 base and J dropped 4; count of bases not matched to a gene: 4. CDR3 length equals 15 residues. Germline CDR1 reads SGHKS; CDR2 reads YYEKEE (reference sequence). The chain's CDR3 is CASSLTSGRTYEQYF. The CDR3 nucleotides are TGTGCCAGCAGCTTGACTAGCGGGAGAACATACGAGCAGTACTTC.

The rearrangement uses TRBV18 and TRBJ2-2, with D possibly TRBD1 on 6 matching bases. Germline CDR1 and CDR2: KGHSH and LQKENI. V was trimmed by 0 bases and J by 3 bases, leaving 11 bases between them. There are 16 residues in the CDR3. CDR3 in amino acids: CASSPPHQGYTGELFF. The CDR3 coding sequence is TGTGCCAGCTCACCACCGCACCAGGGGTACACCGGGGAGCTGTTTTTT.

The V call is TRBV19, the J call TRBJ2-7; weak D call: TRBD2 (5 bases). Trimming removed 6 bases at V and 3 bases at J, with 15 bases between. The CDR3 extends over 14 amino acids. Germline V gene data show CDR1 as LNHDA and CDR2 as SQIVND (reference sequence). CDR3 sequence reads: CASRLTSKSYEQYF. The CDR3 bases are TGTGCCAGTAGGCTAACTAGTAAGAGCTACGAGCAGTACTTC.

The chain has TRBV15 and TRBJ1-2, with a possible D match to TRBD1 (5 bases). Trimming took 4 bases from V and 3 from J, leaving 15 bases between them. Germline-derived CDR1 and CDR2 are LNHNV and YYDKDF (reference sequence). CDR3 length: 15 residues. CDR3 residues: CATSNGGSRDYGYTF. In nucleotides, the CDR3 is TGTGCCACCAGCAATGGAGGGAGCAGGGACTATGGCTACACCTTC. The full variable domain, with the rest looked up from reference TRBV15 and TRBJ1-2, is DAMVIQNPRYQVTQFGKPVTLSCSQTLNHNVMYWYQQKSSQAPKLLFHYYDKDFNNEADTPDNFQSRRPNTSFCFLDIRSPGLGDTAMYLCATSNGGSRDYGYTFGSGTRLTVV.

The rearrangement links TRBV7-9 to TRBJ2-7, with D maybe TRBD1 (5 bases). The CDR3 loop spans 15 amino acids. Germline loops: CDR1 SEHNR, CDR2 FQNEAQ (reference sequence). Trimming took off 5 bases at V and 7 bases at J, with 21 bases between the two ends. The CDR3 spells CASSPQQGPPEEQYF. CDR3 DNA: TGTGCCAGCAGCCCCCAGCAGGGCCCTCCGGAGGAGCAGTACTTC. The whole variable domain, filled in from reference TRBV7-9 and TRBJ2-7, reads DTGVSQNPRHKITKRGQNVTFRCDPISEHNRLYWYRQTLGQGPEFLTYFQNEAQLEKSRLLSDRFSAERPKGSFSTLEIQRTEQGDSAMYLCASSPQQGPPEEQYFGPGTRLTVT.

The chain couples TRBV4-1 to TRBJ2-7, with 14 bases identical to TRBD2. The germline gives CDR1 MGHRA, CDR2 YSYEKL. The CDR3 extends over 16 amino acids. The V segment lost 4 bases and the J segment 3 bases; nucleotides outside the gene matches: 5. This chain's CDR3 is CASSPRLAGGNYEQYF. CDR3 DNA: TGCGCCAGCAGCCCAAGACTAGCGGGGGGGAACTACGAGCAGTACTTC.

About this clone: The same CDR3 also results from other DNA sequences found in this sample. The rearrangement links TRBV27 to TRBJ2-7; no definite D call. The V end lost 6 bases, the J end lost 6 bases, and 21 bases lay between the germline ends. The germline CDR1 and CDR2 sequences are MNHEY and SMNVEV (reference sequence). The CDR3 is 15 amino acids. The CDR3 sequence: CASSFEARLVTEQYF. CDR3 coding DNA: TGTGCCAGCAGCTTCGAGGCCCGCTTAGTGACCGAGCAGTACTTC.

The chain recombines TRBV10-1 with TRBJ2-7; TRBD1 matches at 7 bases. The CDR3 is 18 residues long. J gave up 4 bases and V 0 bases, and 15 bases lay outside the gene matches. Germline V gene lookup returns CDR1 WNHNN and CDR2 SYGVQD (reference sequence). CDR3 amino acids: CASSESAAGGSCYYEQYF. CDR3 nucleotides: TGCGCCAGCAGTGAGTCGGCGGCAGGGGGATCATGCTATTACGAGCAGTACTTC.

This clone has only one observation. This chain uses TRBV9 with TRBJ1-6; possibly TRBD1 for D (6 bases). The CDR3 has 16 residues. V was pared by 1 base and J by 3 bases, with 11 bases between. Germline V lookup: CDR1 SGDLS, CDR2 YYNGEE. CDR3 sequence reads: CASSVTDRSYNSPLHF. Written as DNA, the CDR3 is TGTGCCAGCAGCGTAACGGACAGAAGCTATAATTCACCCCTCCACTTT.

The chain carries TRBV5-6 and TRBJ2-7; unclear D gene. The germline V and J ends were trimmed by 2 bases and 3 bases, with 9 bases remaining between them. The CDR3 contains 13 residues. The V gene's germline CDR1 is SGHDT and CDR2 YYEEEE. CDR3: CASSLEQNYEQYF. CDR3 coding DNA: TGTGCCAGCAGCTTAGAGCAAAACTACGAGCAGTACTTC.

The chain has TRBV6-5 and TRBJ1-6; 8 bases align to TRBD1. V dropped 6 bases and J dropped 9; count of bases not matched to a gene: 10. CDR1 is MNHEY and CDR2 is SVGAGI in the germline V gene. The CDR3 consists of 15 residues. CDR3 nucleotides: TGTGCCAGCAGAACCCGACAGGGGAGCACTTCACCCCTCCACTTT. This encodes CASRTRQGSTSPLHF.

This clone was recorded a few times. The chain uses TRBV5-3 and TRBJ2-7; a possible D gene is TRBD2 (6 bases). TRBV5-3 is placed among ORFs of uncertain function. The CDR3 is made up of 14 amino acids. Trimming stripped 1 base from V and 2 bases from J, with 10 bases between. The CDR3, as DNA: TGTGCCAGAAGCTTGTCTAGCGTGACCTACGAGCAGTACTTC. This sequence encodes CARSLSSVTYEQYF.

The chain recombines TRBV15 with TRBJ2-3; 8 bases fit TRBD2. The CDR3 spans 14 residues. With V trimmed by 8 bases and J by 6 bases, 10 bases remained unmatched. Germline V gene data show CDR1 as LNHNV and CDR2 as YYDKDF (reference sequence). The CDR3 here is CATARAGGGDTQYF. The CDR3 DNA sequence: TGTGCCACCGCGCGGGCGGGGGGAGGGGATACGCAGTATTTT.

The chain combines TRBV2 with TRBJ1-3; D gene unclear. The CDR3 loop spans 14 amino acids. Germline V gene data show CDR1 as SNHLY and CDR2 as FYNNEI. The V gene lost 3 bases and the J gene lost 4 bases, with 10 bases spanning the gap. The CDR3 is CASSEGFTGNTIYF. Here the CDR3 DNA reads TGTGCCAGCAGTGAGGGCTTTACCGGAAACACCATATATTTT.

The J gene is TRBJ2-2, the V gene TRBV6-1; 7 nucleotides line up with TRBD1. Germline trimming cut 5 bases from V and 1 base from J; bases unmatched to any gene: 4. The CDR3 loop spans 15 amino acids. Germline V gives CDR1 MNHNS, CDR2 SASEGT. The CDR3 coding sequence is TGTGCCAGCAGTCTCCGGACAGGGAACACCGGGGAGCTGTTTTTT. Its translation is CASSLRTGNTGELFF.

The chain combines TRBV7-9 with TRBJ1-5; D gene ambiguous. Trimming removed 3 bases from V and 2 bases from J, with 8 bases in between. Germline assignment: CDR1 SEHNR and CDR2 FQNEAQ (reference sequence). The CDR3 runs to 14 residues. In nucleotides, the CDR3 is TGTGCCAGCAGCTTGGCCGGGGGCAATCAGCCCCAGCATTTT. It translates to CASSLAGGNQPQHF.

V gene TRBV5-4 combines with J gene TRBJ2-3; 12 bases fit TRBD2. V trimming: 1 base; J trimming: 6 bases; junction bases outside the gene matches: 0. The CDR3 loop spans 14 amino acids. Germline V gene data show CDR1 as SGHNT and CDR2 as YYREEE (reference sequence). CDR3 coding DNA: TGTGCCAGCAGCTTGACTAGCGGGAGGGATACGCAGTATTTT. Its protein product is CASSLTSGRDTQYF.

This clone occurred a few times. The V and J genes are TRBV6-6 and TRBJ1-5; 8 nucleotides line up with TRBD1. J was trimmed by 5 bases and V by 6 bases; bases with no gene match: 9. Germline loops: CDR1 MNHNY, CDR2 SVGAGI (reference sequence). The CDR3 has 15 residues. The CDR3 region is CASSLLQGGYQPQHF. The DNA of the CDR3 is TGTGCCAGCAGCCTGCTACAGGGGGGATATCAGCCCCAGCATTTT.

The rearrangement joins TRBV4-3 to TRBJ1-6; 9 nucleotides align to TRBD1. The CDR3 is 16 amino acids. Germline V CDR1 and CDR2: LGHNA, YSLEER. V trimming: 4 bases; J trimming: 7 bases; junction bases outside the gene matches: 8. The CDR3 DNA sequence: TGCGCCAGCAGCCTTGGGACAGGGAGTTCCAATTCACCCCTCCACTTT. Amino acids: CASSLGTGSSNSPLHF.

This clone appeared a single time. This chain uses TRBV14 with TRBJ2-3; D not certain. CDR1 SGHDN and CDR2 FVKESK come from the germline V gene. The V gene lost 4 bases and the J gene lost 7 bases, with 9 bases spanning the gap. The CDR3 runs to 12 residues. CDR3 sequence (DNA): TGTGCCAGCAGCCCCGCAGGCCATACGCAGTATTTT. It specifies CASSPAGHTQYF.

The chain couples TRBV9 to TRBJ2-1; the match to TRBD2 covers 8 bases. The CDR3 length is 16 residues. Germline V gene data show CDR1 as SGDLS and CDR2 as YYNGEE. V trimming: 3 bases; J trimming: 3 bases; junction bases outside the gene matches: 8. The CDR3 sequence: CASSAHLSGDYNEQFF. The CDR3 nucleotides read TGTGCCAGCAGCGCTCACCTTAGCGGGGACTACAATGAGCAGTTCTTC.

The V gene is TRBV7-3, the J gene TRBJ2-1; 7 bases are a match to TRBD2. Unmatched junction bases numbered 3, after V lost 3 bases and J lost 1 base. This CDR3 has 15 amino acids. Germline CDR1 SGHTA, CDR2 FQGTGA. The CDR3 region has the DNA TGTGCCAGCAGCTTGGGGGGGGTGTCCTACAATGAGCAGTTCTTC. It encodes CASSLGGVSYNEQFF.

This chain joins TRBV2 and TRBJ2-6; 8 bases fit TRBD2. This CDR3 spans 18 amino acids. Germline CDR1 reads SNHLY; CDR2 reads FYNNEI. V was clipped by 8 bases and J by 0 bases; unmatched bases: 12. CDR3 nucleotide sequence: TGTGCCAGCTCCCGTTTGGGACTAGGGACCTCTGGGGCCAACGTCCTGACTTTC. This encodes CASSRLGLGTSGANVLTF.

This clone was found once. The gene calls are TRBV7-9 and TRBJ2-2; D is possibly TRBD2 (5 bases). V lost 9 bases to trimming and J lost 4 bases, with 15 bases between them. The germline V gene has CDR1 SEHNR and CDR2 FQNEAQ (reference sequence). This CDR3 has 14 amino acids. The CDR3 DNA reads as TGTGCCAGTGTGGGTCGCGCGGGCACCGGGGAGCTGTTTTTT. Protein: CASVGRAGTGELFF.

The chain joins TRBV11-2 to TRBJ2-5; TRBD1 aligns across 7 bases. The CDR3 runs 15 residues. Unmatched junction bases numbered 4, after V lost 0 bases and J lost 3 bases. Looked up from germline, CDR1 is SGHAT and CDR2 is FQNNGV. CDR3 coding DNA: TGTGCCAGCAGCTTAGATGGACAGGAGAAAGAGACCCAGTACTTC. This sequence encodes CASSLDGQEKETQYF.

V usage is TRBV5-6 and J usage is TRBJ2-7; 7 bases fit TRBD1. This CDR3 has 15 residues. Per germline, CDR1 SGHDT and CDR2 YYEEEE. V lost 4 bases, J lost 3 bases, and 10 bases stayed unmatched. DNA for the CDR3: TGTGCCAGCAGCCGACGACAGGGACCTATCTACGAGCAGTACTTC. It specifies CASSRRQGPIYEQYF.

This chain joins TRBV5-1 and TRBJ2-7, with D perhaps matching TRBD1 (6 bases). Trimming left V 0 bases short and J 2 bases short, with 9 bases between. CDR1 SGHRS and CDR2 YFSETQ come from the germline V gene. The CDR3 consists of 14 residues. CDR3 amino acids: CASSLVGQTYEQYF. The CDR3 DNA reads TGCGCCAGCAGCTTGGTGGGACAAACCTACGAGCAGTACTTC.

The chain uses TRBV5-1 and TRBJ2-7, with a weak D call TRBD1 (6 bases). The germline V gene has CDR1 SGHRS and CDR2 YFSETQ. The V end lost 0 bases, the J end lost 0 bases, and 10 bases lay between the germline ends. The CDR3 covers 15 residues. CDR3 DNA sequence: TGCGCCAGCAGCTTGGGACAGGATTCCTCCTACGAGCAGTACTTC. This codes for CASSLGQDSSYEQYF.

The chain joins TRBV6-5 to TRBJ2-1; TRBD2 aligns across 7 bases. Germline V lookup: CDR1 MNHEY, CDR2 SVGAGI. V lost 11 bases and J lost 9; bases outside the gene matches: 1. The CDR3 spans 9 residues. This CDR3 reads CAAGVEQFF. The CDR3 DNA follows: TGTGCCGCGGGAGTTGAGCAGTTCTTC.